Sequencing of this TCR beta chain was carried out in a study of T cell responses to AZD1222 COVID-19 vaccine. CDR1 and CDR2 from the germline V gene are SQVTM and ANQGSEA. The CDR3 contains 11 residues. Trimming left V 7 bases short and J 4 bases short, with 10 bases between. Clones were read by immunoSEQ multiplex PCR, and TCRdb kept only the in-frame ones, dropping some. In the table there are 150,000 or so clones, roughly 91% of which are singletons. The sample here was peripheral blood, taken 28 days after the second AZD1222 dose. This chain joins TRBV29-1 and TRBJ1-1, with D uncertain. The origin of this receptor is an adult who received the AZD1222 COVID-19 vaccine. The CDR3 loop reads CSGHVGTEAFF. DNA for the CDR3: TGCAGCGGCCACGTCGGCACTGAAGCTTTCTTT. Variable domain in full (rest from reference TRBV29-1 and TRBJ1-1): SAVISQKPSRDICQRGTSLTIQCQVDSQVTMMFWYRQQPGQSLTLIATANQGSEATYESGFVIDKFPISRPNLTFSTLTVSNMSPEDSSIYLCSGHVGTEAFFGQGTRLTVV.